This is a list of T cell receptor beta chains from one sample in a study of CD8+ T cells in alopecia areata. Some clones are missing from TCRdb's copy, which holds only in-frame ones; the method was immunoSEQ multiplex PCR. In the table there are around 36,000 clones, 45% to 55% of which are singletons. The sequencing sample was made of CD4+ Tregs sorted from blood. These receptors came from a human donor with alopecia areata. Both conserved end residues are trimmed from each CDR3. Fields, in order: J gene, V gene, CDR3 protein.

J: TRBJ2-6
V: TRBV9
CDR3: ASSTPSGANVLT

J: TRBJ1-1
V: TRBV7-2
CDR3: ASSSLTGDTEAF

J: TRBJ2-7
V: TRBV28
CDR3: ATRGDGASAGEQY

J: TRBJ2-7
V: TRBV5-1
CDR3: ASSLDPRGTLFEQY

J: TRBJ2-2
V: TRBV9
CDR3: ASGRDSRASGELF

J: TRBJ2-7
V: TRBV6-5
CDR3: ASSYRPGLREQY

J: TRBJ2-7
V: TRBV6-6
CDR3: ASSYPETYEQY

J: TRBJ1-1
V: TRBV28
CDR3: ASSLGGRRRNEAF

J: TRBJ2-7
V: TRBV30
CDR3: AWSVRGEQY

J: TRBJ1-1
V: TRBV27
CDR3: ASRGQLMNTEAF

J: TRBJ2-7
V: TRBV18
CDR3: ASSPTTPVGSDEQY

J: TRBJ2-5
V: TRBV5-1
CDR3: ASDSGLAGVSETQY

J: TRBJ2-7
V: TRBV28
CDR3: ASSPQEIREQY

J: TRBJ1-1
V: TRBV11-2
CDR3: ASSLVLAGGEAF

J: TRBJ2-7
V: TRBV19
CDR3: ASSIRSGSVEQY

J: TRBJ2-1
V: TRBV11-1
CDR3: ASSLDGGPYNEQF

J: TRBJ2-3
V: TRBV25-1
CDR3: ASSEATSDTQY

J: TRBJ2-1
V: TRBV27
CDR3: ASSSSTGYYNEQF

J: TRBJ2-7
V: TRBV4-3
CDR3: ASSRGLAGEQY

J: TRBJ2-5
V: TRBV28
CDR3: ASSLQGAEGETQY

J: TRBJ2-7
V: TRBV7-9
CDR3: ASSLSTGFHEQY

J: TRBJ2-1
V: TRBV10-3
CDR3: AISELPGNDNEQF

J: TRBJ1-4
V: TRBV30
CDR3: AWISNGEKLF

J: TRBJ2-1
V: TRBV6-6
CDR3: ASSSSGVPSNEQF

J: TRBJ2-7
V: TRBV29-1
CDR3: SVVWGARGYEQY

J: TRBJ2-7
V: TRBV7-9
CDR3: ASSFPGLAGGLAY

J: TRBJ1-1
V: TRBV7-8
CDR3: ASSLSSPPEAF

J: TRBJ2-7
V: TRBV7-2
CDR3: ASSLPPPGGLSSYEQY

J: .
V: TRBV4-2
CDR3: ASSQVTPTIPYEQY

J: TRBJ2-5
V: TRBV10-3
CDR3: AISGQRETQY

J: TRBJ1-6
V: TRBV11-2
CDR3: ASSTHSGLSSPLH

J: TRBJ2-3
V: TRBV18
CDR3: ASSQADTQY

J: TRBJ1-2
V: TRBV5-1
CDR3: ASSLGTGLAGYT

J: TRBJ2-7
V: TRBV7-2
CDR3: ASSLTAGTGEQY

J: TRBJ2-5
V: TRBV20-1
CDR3: SASTQETQY

J: TRBJ1-1
V: TRBV10-3
CDR3: AISGQGAVLAF